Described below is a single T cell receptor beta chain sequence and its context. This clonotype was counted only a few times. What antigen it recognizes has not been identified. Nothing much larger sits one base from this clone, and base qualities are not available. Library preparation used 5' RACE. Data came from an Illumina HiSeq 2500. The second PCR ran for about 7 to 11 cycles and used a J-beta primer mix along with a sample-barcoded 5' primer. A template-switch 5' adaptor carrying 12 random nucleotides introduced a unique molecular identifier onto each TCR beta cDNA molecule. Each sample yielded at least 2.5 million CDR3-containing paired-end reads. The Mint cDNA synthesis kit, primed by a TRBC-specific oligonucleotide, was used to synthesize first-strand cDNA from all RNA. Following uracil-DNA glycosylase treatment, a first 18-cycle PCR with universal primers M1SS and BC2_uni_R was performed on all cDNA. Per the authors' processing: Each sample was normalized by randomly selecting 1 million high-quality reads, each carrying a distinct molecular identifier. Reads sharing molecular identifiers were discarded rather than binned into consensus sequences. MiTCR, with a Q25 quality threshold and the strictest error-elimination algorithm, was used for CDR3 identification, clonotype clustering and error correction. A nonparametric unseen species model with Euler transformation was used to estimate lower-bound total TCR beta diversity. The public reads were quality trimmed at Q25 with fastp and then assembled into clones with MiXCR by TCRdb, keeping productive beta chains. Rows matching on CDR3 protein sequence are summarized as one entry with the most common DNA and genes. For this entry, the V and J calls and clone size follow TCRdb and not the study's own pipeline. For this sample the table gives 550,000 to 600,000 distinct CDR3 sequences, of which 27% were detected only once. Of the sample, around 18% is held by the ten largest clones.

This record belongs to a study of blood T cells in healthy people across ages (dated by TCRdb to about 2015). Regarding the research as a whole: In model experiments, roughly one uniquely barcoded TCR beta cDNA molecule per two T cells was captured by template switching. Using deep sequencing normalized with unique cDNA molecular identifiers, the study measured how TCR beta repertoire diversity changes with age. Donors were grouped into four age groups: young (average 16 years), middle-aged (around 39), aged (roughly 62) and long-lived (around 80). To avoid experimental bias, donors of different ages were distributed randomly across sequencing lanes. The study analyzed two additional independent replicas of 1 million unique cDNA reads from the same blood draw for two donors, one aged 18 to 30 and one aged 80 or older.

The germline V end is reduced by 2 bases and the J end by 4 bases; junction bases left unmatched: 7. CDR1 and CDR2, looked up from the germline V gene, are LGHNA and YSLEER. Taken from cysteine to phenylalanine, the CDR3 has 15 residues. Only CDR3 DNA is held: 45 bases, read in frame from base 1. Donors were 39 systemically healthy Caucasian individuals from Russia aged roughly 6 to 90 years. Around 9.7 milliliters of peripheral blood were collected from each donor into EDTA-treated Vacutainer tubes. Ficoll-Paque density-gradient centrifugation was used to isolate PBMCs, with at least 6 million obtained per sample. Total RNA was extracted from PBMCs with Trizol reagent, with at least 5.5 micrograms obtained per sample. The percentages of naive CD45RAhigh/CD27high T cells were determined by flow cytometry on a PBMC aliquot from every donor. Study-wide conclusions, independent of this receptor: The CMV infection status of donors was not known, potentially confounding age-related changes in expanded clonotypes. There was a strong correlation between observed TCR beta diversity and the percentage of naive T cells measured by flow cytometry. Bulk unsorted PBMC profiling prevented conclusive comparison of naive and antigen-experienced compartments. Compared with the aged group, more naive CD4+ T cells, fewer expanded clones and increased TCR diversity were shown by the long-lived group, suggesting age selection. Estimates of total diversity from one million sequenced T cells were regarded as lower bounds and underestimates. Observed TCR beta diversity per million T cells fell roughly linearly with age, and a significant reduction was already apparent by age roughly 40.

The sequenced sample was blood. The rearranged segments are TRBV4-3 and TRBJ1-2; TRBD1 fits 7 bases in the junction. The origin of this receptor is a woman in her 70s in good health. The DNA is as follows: TGCGCCAGCAGCCAAAACGAACAGGGGAGCTATGGCTACACCTTC. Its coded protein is CASSQNEQGSYGYTF.